Below are 17 T cell receptor beta chains sequenced from a single sample in a study of CD8+CD57+ T cells in acquired aplastic anemia. An expansion of CD8+CD57+ cells by flow cytometry had been shown in patients chosen for sequencing. For CDR3 and TCR beta VDJ profiling, genomic DNA was the template used. TCRdb itself ran the reads through MiXCR, one entry per CDR3 protein. Here the sample spans roughly 250,000 distinct CDR3 sequences, roughly 82% being singletons. Sequencing input: sorted CD4+, CD8+, or CD8+CD57+ T cells (not recorded which) from PBMCs. All receptors derive from a human donor with aplastic anemia.

This clonotype came up a few times. The chain links TRBV19 to TRBJ2-3; D gene uncertain. The V end lost 4 bases, the J end lost 5 bases, and 7 bases lay between the germline ends. Germline lookup yields CDR1 LNHDA and CDR2 SQIVND (reference sequence). The CDR3 is 12 amino acids. The CDR3 coding sequence is TGTGCCAGTAGTACACCTGGAGATACGCAGTATTTT. Protein product: CASSTPGDTQYF.

This chain links TRBV12-3 or TRBV12-4 with TRBJ2-7; D unclear. V was trimmed by 3 bases and J by 5 bases, leaving 5 bases between them. The CDR3 runs to 11 residues. The CDR3 DNA reads TGTGCCAGCAGTTTTTTCGACGAGCAGTACTTC. Translation gives CASSFFDEQYF.

Points on this clonotype: Here the CDR3 omits its conserved ending phenylalanine or tryptophan, so a read error is the likely source. The limits of the CDR3 on the DNA are not certain, so only TCRdb's listed CDR3 is given. V gene TRBV7-7 combines with J gene TRBJ2-3; whether TRBD1, the table's D call, matches the DNA was not checked. The CDR3 comprises 13 residues, both ends counted. The germline gives CDR1 SSHAT, CDR2 FNYEAQ (reference sequence). The CDR3: CASSDGDARMLSP.

The CDR3 region has the DNA TGTGCCAGCAGCTTATGCCTGAACACTGAAGCTTTCTTT. It specifies CASSLCLNTEAFF. The J gene is TRBJ1-1, the V gene TRBV7-2; D unclear. Trimming cost V 2 bases and J 0 bases, with 4 bases left between them. From germline, CDR1 is SGHTA and CDR2 FQGNSA. The length of the CDR3 is 13 residues.

The chain combines TRBV9 with TRBJ2-5, with 10 nucleotides matching TRBD2. Looked up from germline, CDR1 is SGDLS and CDR2 is YYNGEE. This CDR3 region has 15 residues. With V trimmed by 5 bases and J by 12 bases, 16 bases remained unmatched. The CDR3 DNA is TGTGCCAGCAGTTCCGCGAGCGGGAGGGCAGAGACTGAGTACTTC. As protein: CASSSASGRAETEYF.

Concerning this clonotype itself: A much larger clone is a single base away; this may be a read error. The V and J genes are TRBV9 and TRBJ2-1, with 11 bases that match TRBD2. The CDR3 totals 15 residues. Germline-derived CDR1 and CDR2 are SGDLS and YYNGEE. V lost 3 bases to trimming and J lost 12 bases; unmatched junction nucleotides: 11. CDR3 sequence (DNA): TGTGCCAGCAGCGCCGGGACTAGCGGAATATATACGCAGTTCTTC. Amino acids: CASSAGTSGIYTQFF.

The chain couples TRBV7-9 to TRBJ2-3, with a tentative D call TRBD2 (6 bases). Trimming left V 3 bases short and J 13 bases short, with 20 bases between. Germline CDR1 reads SEHNR; CDR2 reads FQNEAQ (reference sequence). The CDR3 loop spans 14 amino acids. The CDR3 loop is CASSFEGGPDTEYF. DNA for the CDR3: TGTGCCAGCAGCTTTGAGGGAGGTCCCGATACCGAGTATTTT.

This clonotype was detected only a few times. The V call is TRBV7-8, the J call TRBJ2-2; D may be TRBD2 (6 bases). This CDR3 has 15 amino acids. Germline V CDR1 and CDR2: SGHVS, FQNEAQ. V was cut by 0 bases and J by 7 bases, with 12 bases left in between. In DNA form, the CDR3 reads TGTGCCAGCAGCTTAGCGGGAGGTCCCGACGGGGAGCTGTTTTTT. Translation: CASSLAGGPDGELFF. Based on the CDR3 plus reference TRBV7-8 and TRBJ2-2, the full variable domain is GAGVSQSPRYKVAKRGQDVALRCDPISGHVSLFWYQQALGQGPEFLTYFQNEAQLDKSGLPSDRFFAERPEGSVSTLKIQRTQQEDSAVYLCASSLAGGPDGELFFGEGSRLTVL.

This chain connects TRBV7-3 to TRBJ2-5; 8 positions match TRBD1. This CDR3 region has 15 residues. CDR1 and CDR2 from the germline V gene are SGHTA and FQGTGA. Trimming at V came to 11 bases and at J to 13 bases, leaving 24 bases not matched to a gene. The DNA for the CDR3 is TGTGCCGGACAGGGAGCTAGGGAGACCCAGGACTTCCGGTACTTC. Translating gives CAGQGARETQDFRYF.

About this clonotype: Relative to the germline gene, one junction end is altered; a read error may explain this. V and J are TRBV7-7 and TRBJ2-7; TRBD2 matches at 7 bases. Germline assignment: CDR1 SSHAT and CDR2 FNYEAQ (reference sequence). The CDR3 is 14 amino acids. The DNA for the CDR3 is TGTGCTAGCAGCCCACTAGCGCTGAACACCGGGGAGCAGTTC. It yields the protein CASSPLALNTGEQF.

With regard to this clonotype: A read error may account for a junction end that differs from germline. The chain has TRBV9 and TRBJ2-5; D is perhaps TRBD2 (5 bases). The CDR3 is 14 residues long. CDR1 and CDR2 from the germline V gene are SGDLS and YYNGEE. The CDR3 DNA follows: TGTGCCACCAGAAGAGGTAGCGAGCAAGAGTCCCACGACTTC. It specifies CATRRGSEQESHDF.

Worth noting for this clonotype: One end of the junction is discordant with germline, which a read error may explain. J is TRBJ2-5 and V is TRBV9; the match to TRBD2 covers 9 bases. The end of the DNA aligns better with TRBJ2-3, so the J call may be wrong. The germline V gene encodes CDR1 SGDLS and CDR2 YYNGEE. The CDR3 sequence is 12 residues long. In nucleotides, the CDR3 is TGTGCCAGAAGCGGGGGGACAGATACCCAGTATTTT. This encodes CARSGGTDTQYF.

The chain has TRBV7-2 and TRBJ2-7, with D hard to call. The CDR3 runs 18 residues. Germline loops: CDR1 SGHTA, CDR2 FQGNSA. V was shortened by 0 bases and J by 1 base, with 19 bases between the two germline ends. CDR3 protein: CASSLAPGAATLSYEQYV. The CDR3 nucleotides read TGTGCCAGCAGCTTAGCGCCAGGCGCCGCTACGCTGTCCTACGAGCAGTACGTC.

CDR3 DNA sequence: TGTGCCAGCAGCGTACATCCACAGGGCACAGATACGTCCTACGAGCAGTACGTC. Translated, it gives CASSVHPQGTDTSYEQYV. The chain is built from TRBV9 and TRBJ2-7; perhaps TRBD1 as D (6 bases). V lost 1 base, J lost 1 base, and 21 bases lay in between. CDR3 length: 18 amino acids. The germline V gene encodes CDR1 SGDLS and CDR2 YYNGEE.

Details on this clonotype: The DNA is omitted, as the CDR3 cannot be located on it reliably, and the CDR3 follows TCRdb's listing. The V call is TRBV20-1, the J call TRBJ2-1; no check of the table's D call, TRBD1, against the DNA was made. Germline V CDR1 and CDR2: DFQATT, SNEGSKA (reference sequence). Both ends counted, the CDR3 spans 24 residues. The CDR3 loop is CSATEQGDSAMYLCASSWADEQFF.

About this clonotype itself: An end of the junction differs from the germline gene, which may be a read error. This chain uses TRBV7-8 with TRBJ2-3, with D uncertain. Looked up from germline, CDR1 is SGHVS and CDR2 is FQNEAQ. This CDR3 region has 14 residues. CDR3 protein: CASSLAADPDTQSF. CDR3 nucleotide sequence: TGTGCCAGCAGCTTAGCGGCAGACCCGGATACGCAGTCCTTT.

The chain employs TRBV6-5 and TRBJ2-4, with 9 nucleotides matching TRBD1. This CDR3 has 15 amino acids. The germline V gene has CDR1 MNHEY and CDR2 SVGAGI. With 6 bases clipped from V and 1 base from J, the junction kept 4 bases outside the gene matches. Here the CDR3 DNA reads TGTGCCAGCAGGGAAGGACAGGGGGCCAAAAACATTCAGTACTTC. This encodes CASREGQGAKNIQYF.